These 26 T cell receptor beta chains came from one sample sequenced in a study of T cell changes during pregnancy in multiple sclerosis. Measured with immunoSEQ multiplex PCR; TCRdb has only the in-frame clones, and not every one. The sample contains tens of thousands of clones, approximately 90% of which appear only once. Sequencing was performed on peripheral blood, taken in the third trimester of pregnancy. Receptors were obtained from a female donor with multiple sclerosis, enrolled in a pregnancy study.

The chain couples TRBV25-1 to TRBJ1-1; 9 nucleotides agree with TRBD1. Germline lookup yields CDR1 MGHDK and CDR2 SYGVNS. V shed 6 bases and J 0 bases; nucleotides not matched to a gene: 2. CDR3 length: 14 amino acids. The CDR3 nucleotides read TGTGCCAGCAGCCGGGACAGGGTGAACACTGAAGCTTTCTTT. The encoded protein is CASSRDRVNTEAFF.

For this clone: The same CDR3 is also encoded by other DNA sequences in this sample. The chain links TRBV5-1 to TRBJ1-5; the match to TRBD1 covers 8 bases. J gave up 6 bases and V 0 bases, and 5 bases lay outside the gene matches. This CDR3 has 15 amino acids. Per the germline V gene, CDR1 is SGHRS and CDR2 is YFSETQ. Written as DNA, the CDR3 is TGCGCCAGCAGCTTGGGGCAGGGGGCGGGTCAGCCCCAGCATTTT. It yields the protein CASSLGQGAGQPQHF.

V is TRBV29-1 and J is TRBJ2-7; TRBD1 matches 10 bases. Germline assignment: CDR1 SQVTM and CDR2 ANQGSEA. Germline trimming cut 4 bases from V and 0 bases from J; bases unmatched to any gene: 3. The CDR3 loop spans 14 amino acids. The CDR3 coding sequence is TGCAGCGTTGCGGGACAGGGGCCCTCCTACGAGCAGTACTTC. Protein: CSVAGQGPSYEQYF.

This clone showed up just once. V is TRBV6-6 and J is TRBJ1-1; 8 bases fit TRBD1. Germline loops: CDR1 MNHNY, CDR2 SVGAGI (reference sequence). The CDR3 has 14 amino acids. Trimming at V came to 5 bases and at J to 3 bases, leaving 5 bases not matched to a gene. DNA for the CDR3: TGTGCCAGCAGTCAGCAGGGGGCGGACACTGAAGCTTTCTTT. The encoded protein is CASSQQGADTEAFF.

The genes are TRBV7-9 and TRBJ2-7; D is undetermined. Germline V gene sequence: CDR1 SEHNR, CDR2 FQNEAQ (reference sequence). V shed 5 bases and J shed 2 bases, with 13 bases lying between them. This CDR3 is 14 amino acids long. The CDR3 sequence is CASSLPTLPYEQYF. CDR3 bases: TGTGCCAGCAGCCTACCGACACTTCCCTACGAGCAGTACTTC. The complete variable domain, with remaining parts taken from reference TRBV7-9 and TRBJ2-7, reads DTGVSQNPRHKITKRGQNVTFRCDPISEHNRLYWYRQTLGQGPEFLTYFQNEAQLEKSRLLSDRFSAERPKGSFSTLEIQRTEQGDSAMYLCASSLPTLPYEQYFGPGTRLTVT.

The genes are TRBV30 and TRBJ1-3, with D uncertain. The CDR3 is made up of 14 amino acids. V lost 5 bases and J lost 0, with 11 bases in between. Germline loops: CDR1 GTSNPN, CDR2 SVGIG (reference sequence). DNA of the CDR3: TGTGCCTGGGCGGTTGCCAGCTCTGGAAACACCATATATTTT. It encodes CAWAVASSGNTIYF.

The chain carries TRBV5-6 and TRBJ2-4, with 7 bases identical to TRBD2. The CDR3 covers 16 residues. The V gene's germline CDR1 is SGHDT and CDR2 YYEEEE. Germline trimming cut 5 bases from V and 2 bases from J; bases unmatched to any gene: 10. For the CDR3, the DNA is TGTGCCAGCAGAAGCTTGGGGGGGGGTCCCAAAAACATTCAGTACTTC. Translation gives CASRSLGGGPKNIQYF.

This clone was detected a few times. The rearrangement links TRBV7-9 to TRBJ1-2; 7 bases are a match to TRBD1. CDR1 is SEHNR, CDR2 FQNEAQ, per germline (reference sequence). Unmatched junction bases numbered 12, after V lost 4 bases and J lost 1 base. The CDR3 is made up of 17 amino acids. For the CDR3, the DNA is TGTGCCAGCAGCTCACAAGTCGGACAGGCTGATAACTATGGCTACACCTTC. It codes for CASSSQVGQADNYGYTF.

The chain has TRBV10-3 and TRBJ2-2, with TRBD1 matching 10 bases. The V gene's germline CDR1 is ENHRY and CDR2 SYGVKD. This CDR3 spans 17 amino acids. Germline trimming cut 5 bases from V and 0 bases from J; bases unmatched to any gene: 6. This chain's CDR3 is CAISRTGGSANTGELFF. CDR3 bases: TGTGCCATCAGTAGGACAGGGGGGTCTGCGAACACCGGGGAGCTGTTTTTT.

This clone showed up just once. V usage is TRBV29-1 and J usage is TRBJ1-2, with 7 nucleotides matching TRBD1. There are 13 residues in the CDR3. Looked up from germline, CDR1 is SQVTM and CDR2 is ANQGSEA. With V trimmed by 7 bases and J by 4 bases, 9 bases remained unmatched. The CDR3 bases are TGCAGCGGATCCTGGCAGGGGGGCTATGGCTACACCTTC. Protein: CSGSWQGGYGYTF.

This chain joins TRBV7-2 and TRBJ2-5; D is possibly TRBD2 (5 bases). The V gene lost 5 bases and the J gene lost 9 bases, with 22 bases spanning the gap. The CDR3 length is 15 residues. Germline V gene sequence: CDR1 SGHTA, CDR2 FQGNSA. The CDR3 sequence: CASSLTTTALGSQYF. CDR3 DNA: TGTGCCAGCAGCCTGACTACGACTGCGTTGGGGTCCCAGTACTTC.

This clone has just one count. The genes are TRBV6-8 and TRBJ1-4, with a tentative D call TRBD1 (5 bases). The V and J ends lost 4 bases and 5 bases respectively, with 11 bases between them. The CDR3 is 14 amino acids. The germline CDR1 and CDR2 sequences are MNHGY and SAAAGT. CDR3 nucleotides: TGTGCCAGCAGTTCGGGACGGGAGAATGAAAAACTGTTTTTT. Translation gives CASSSGRENEKLFF.

The V call is TRBV29-1, the J call TRBJ2-5; perhaps TRBD1 as D (5 bases). Germline CDR1 and CDR2: SQVTM and ANQGSEA. Trimming removed 7 bases from V and 5 bases from J, with 14 bases in between. This CDR3 contains 12 residues. CDR3: CSGSTALETQYF. The CDR3 DNA follows: TGCAGCGGCTCGACAGCTTTGGAGACCCAGTACTTC.

The chain combines TRBV7-8 with TRBJ2-7, with D possibly matching TRBD1 (6 bases). Germline V CDR1 and CDR2: SGHVS, FQNEAQ. Trimming cost V 6 bases and J 3 bases, with 18 bases left between them. The CDR3 contains 15 residues. The CDR3 sequence: CASSYPRGLRYEQYF. The CDR3 coding sequence is TGTGCCAGCAGTTACCCCAGGGGCCTCCGCTACGAGCAGTACTTC.

This clone came up once. The J gene is TRBJ2-3, the V gene TRBV19, with TRBD2 as a possible D gene (5 bases). Germline CDR1 is LNHDA and CDR2 is SQIVND (reference sequence). CDR3 size: 14 residues. The V and J ends lost 6 bases and 0 bases respectively, with 10 bases between them. The CDR3 region has the DNA TGTGCCAGTAGGTTCGACTATAGCACAGATACGCAGTATTTT. It encodes CASRFDYSTDTQYF. Full variable domain (remainder filled in from reference TRBV19 and TRBJ2-3): DGGITQSPKYLFRKEGQNVTLSCEQNLNHDAMYWYRQDPGQGLRLIYYSQIVNDFQKGDIAEGYSVSREKKESFPLTVTSAQKNPTAFYLCASRFDYSTDTQYFGPGTRLTVL.

The chain recombines TRBV5-1 with TRBJ2-7; 9 bases align to TRBD1. The CDR3 contains 15 residues. CDR1 and CDR2 (germline): SGHRS, YFSETQ. V gave up 2 bases and J gave up 4 bases; unmatched junction bases: 7. DNA of the CDR3: TGCGCCAGCAGCTTCCTCTCGGGACAGGGTTACGAGCAGTACTTC. Its translation is CASSFLSGQGYEQYF. The full variable domain, in which reference TRBV5-1 and TRBJ2-7 provide the parts outside the CDR3, is KAGVTQTPRYLIKTRGQQVTLSCSPISGHRSVSWYQQTPGQGLQFLFEYFSETQRNKGNFPGRFSGRQFSNSRSEMNVSTLELGDSALYLCASSFLSGQGYEQYFGPGTRLTVT.

The chain is built from TRBV19 and TRBJ1-4; 7 bases are a match to TRBD1. The CDR3 covers 15 residues. Germline CDR1 and CDR2: LNHDA and SQIVND (reference sequence). The junction had 9 bases not matched to a gene; V was cut back by 9 bases and J by 2 bases. CDR3 coding DNA: TGTGCCAGCCGACAGGGAGCATGGACTAATGAAAAACTGTTTTTT. Translating it yields CASRQGAWTNEKLFF.

The chain joins TRBV6-6 to TRBJ1-1; maybe TRBD1 (5 bases). Looked up from germline, CDR1 is MNHNY and CDR2 is SVGAGI (reference sequence). V was shortened by 2 bases and J by 1 base, with 8 bases between the two germline ends. The CDR3 extends over 14 amino acids. The CDR3 loop is CASSYDSQNTEAFF. The CDR3 nucleotides read TGTGCCAGCAGTTACGACAGCCAGAACACTGAAGCTTTCTTT.

The chain joins TRBV7-9 to TRBJ1-2; 7 bases match TRBD1. The germline V gene has CDR1 SEHNR and CDR2 FQNEAQ (reference sequence). The CDR3 extends over 14 amino acids. V was pared by 0 bases and J by 4 bases, with 2 bases of the junction left unmatched. The CDR3: CASSLAGTAYGYTF. For the CDR3, the DNA is TGTGCCAGCAGCTTAGCCGGGACAGCCTATGGCTACACCTTC.

V is TRBV6-6 and J is TRBJ1-4; D call uncertain. The ends were cut back, 4 bases at V and 3 bases at J, with 15 bases in the middle. The CDR3 spans 16 residues. CDR1 is MNHNY, CDR2 SVGAGI, per germline (reference sequence). CDR3 amino acids: CASSLGINSANEKLFF. The CDR3 DNA reads TGTGCCAGCAGTTTGGGCATAAACTCAGCTAATGAAAAACTGTTTTTT.

The gene calls are TRBV7-2 and TRBJ2-7, with 7 bases matching TRBD1. This CDR3 comprises 12 residues. Germline trimming cut 6 bases from V and 12 bases from J; bases unmatched to any gene: 11. In germline, CDR1 is SGHTA, CDR2 FQGNSA. CDR3 residues: CASSEQGQVWYF. In DNA, the CDR3 is TGTGCCAGCAGTGAACAAGGACAGGTTTGGTACTTC.

The genes are TRBV9 and TRBJ2-3; a possible D gene is TRBD1 (5 bases). The V gene lost 0 bases and the J gene lost 1 base, with 12 bases spanning the gap. Germline V gene lookup returns CDR1 SGDLS and CDR2 YYNGEE. The length of the CDR3 is 16 residues. CDR3 DNA sequence: TGTGCCAGCAGCGTAGGGGATCAGGGCGGCACAGATACGCAGTATTTT. Translation: CASSVGDQGGTDTQYF. The full variable domain, rest sourced from reference TRBV9 and TRBJ2-3, is DSGVTQTPKHLITATGQRVTLRCSPRSGDLSVYWYQQSLDQGLQFLIQYYNGEERAKGNILERFSAQQFPDLHSELNLSSLELGDSALYFCASSVGDQGGTDTQYFGPGTRLTVL.

The chain carries TRBV10-2 and TRBJ1-6; 9 bases line up with TRBD1. This CDR3 is 15 amino acids long. CDR1 and CDR2 (germline): WSHSY, SAAADI. Trimming cost V 4 bases and J 10 bases; bases outside gene matches: 8. CDR3 DNA sequence: TGCGCCAGCAGTGGCGGGACAGGGTTTTTGTCACCCCTCCACTTT. It encodes CASSGGTGFLSPLHF.

J is TRBJ1-1 and V is TRBV11-3; D perhaps matches TRBD1 (6 bases). Trimming removed 5 bases from V and 1 base from J, with 8 bases in between. Germline V lookup: CDR1 SGHNT, CDR2 YENEEA. This CDR3 comprises 13 residues. CDR3 nucleotides: TGTGCCAGCAGCGCACAGGGGAACACTGAAGCTTTCTTT. It encodes CASSAQGNTEAFF.

This rearrangement joins TRBV5-1 to TRBJ1-1; TRBD1 agrees at 8 bases. This CDR3 contains 14 residues. CDR1 is SGHRS and CDR2 is YFSETQ in the germline V gene. The trim removed 2 bases at V and 2 bases at J, leaving 2 bases unmatched. The CDR3 DNA follows: TGCGCCAGCAGCTTTCCAGGGGGCAACACTGAAGCTTTCTTT. Translation: CASSFPGGNTEAFF.

The V gene is TRBV7-9, the J gene TRBJ1-2; possible D gene TRBD1, 5 bases. Deletions cut 5 bases from V and 0 bases from J, with 7 bases between. The CDR3 covers 13 residues. Germline CDR1 is SEHNR and CDR2 is FQNEAQ (reference sequence). Written as DNA, the CDR3 is TGTGCCAGCAGCCCGACAGCTAACTATGGCTACACCTTC. Translating gives CASSPTANYGYTF.